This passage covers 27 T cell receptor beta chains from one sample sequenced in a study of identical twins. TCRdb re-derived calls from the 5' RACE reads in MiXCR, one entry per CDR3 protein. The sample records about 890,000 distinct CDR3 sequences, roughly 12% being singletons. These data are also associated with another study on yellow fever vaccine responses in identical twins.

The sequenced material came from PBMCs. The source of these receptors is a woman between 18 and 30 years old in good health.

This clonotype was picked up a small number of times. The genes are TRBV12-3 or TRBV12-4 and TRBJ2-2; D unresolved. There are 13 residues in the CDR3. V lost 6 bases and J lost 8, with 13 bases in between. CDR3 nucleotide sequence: TGTGCCAGCAGGGGCCGTAGAAGAGGGGAGCTGTTTTTT. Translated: CASRGRRRGELFF.

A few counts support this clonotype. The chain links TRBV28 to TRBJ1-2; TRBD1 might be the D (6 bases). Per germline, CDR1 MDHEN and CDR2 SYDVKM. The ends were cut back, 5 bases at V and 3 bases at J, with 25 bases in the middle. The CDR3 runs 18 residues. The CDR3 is CASSLSREGGLLDYGYTF. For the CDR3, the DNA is TGTGCCAGCAGTCTCTCGCGGGAGGGGGGATTGTTGGACTATGGCTACACCTTC.

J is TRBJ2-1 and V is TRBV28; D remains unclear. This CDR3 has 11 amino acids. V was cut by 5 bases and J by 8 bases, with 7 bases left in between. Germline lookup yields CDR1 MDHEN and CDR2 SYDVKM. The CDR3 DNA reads TGTGCCAGCAGTCGACCCCATGAGCAGTTCTTC. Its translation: CASSRPHEQFF.

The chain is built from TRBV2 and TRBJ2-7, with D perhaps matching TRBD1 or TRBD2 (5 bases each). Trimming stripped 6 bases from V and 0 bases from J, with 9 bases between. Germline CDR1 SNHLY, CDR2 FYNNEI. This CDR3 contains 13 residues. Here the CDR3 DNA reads TGTGCCAGCAGCGGGGCTGTCTCCTACGAGCAGTACTTC. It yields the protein CASSGAVSYEQYF.

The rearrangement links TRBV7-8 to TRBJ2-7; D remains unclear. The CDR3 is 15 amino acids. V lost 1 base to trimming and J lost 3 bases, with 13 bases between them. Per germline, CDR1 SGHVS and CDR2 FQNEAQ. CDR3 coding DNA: TGTGCCAGCAGCTTAGTCCCGGGTATGGGCTACGAGCAGTACTTC. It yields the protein CASSLVPGMGYEQYF.

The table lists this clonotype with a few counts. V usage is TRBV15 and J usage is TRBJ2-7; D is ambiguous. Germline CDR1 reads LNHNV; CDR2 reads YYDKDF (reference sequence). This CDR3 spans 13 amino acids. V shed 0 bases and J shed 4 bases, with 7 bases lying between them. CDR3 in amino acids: CATSRDAPYEQYF. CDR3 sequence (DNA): TGTGCCACCAGCAGAGATGCCCCTTACGAGCAGTACTTC.

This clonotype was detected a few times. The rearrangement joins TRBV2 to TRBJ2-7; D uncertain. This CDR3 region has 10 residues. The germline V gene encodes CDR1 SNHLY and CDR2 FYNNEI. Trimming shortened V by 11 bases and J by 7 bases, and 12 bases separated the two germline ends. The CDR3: CASSQGEQYF. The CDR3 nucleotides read TGTGCCTCCAGCCAAGGAGAGCAGTACTTC.

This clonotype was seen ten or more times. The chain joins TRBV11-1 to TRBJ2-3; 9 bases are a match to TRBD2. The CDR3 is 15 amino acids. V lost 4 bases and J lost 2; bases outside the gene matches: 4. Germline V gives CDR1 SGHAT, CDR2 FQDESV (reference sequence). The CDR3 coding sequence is TGTGCCAGCAGCTCCGGGACTAGCAACACAGATACGCAGTATTTT. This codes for CASSSGTSNTDTQYF.

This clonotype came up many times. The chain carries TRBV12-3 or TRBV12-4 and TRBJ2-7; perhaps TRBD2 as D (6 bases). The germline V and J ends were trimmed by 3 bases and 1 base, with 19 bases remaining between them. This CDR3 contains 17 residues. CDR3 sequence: CASSFRSAGTPSYEQYF. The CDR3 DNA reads TGTGCCAGCAGTTTCCGTTCAGCCGGGACTCCTTCCTACGAGCAGTACTTC.

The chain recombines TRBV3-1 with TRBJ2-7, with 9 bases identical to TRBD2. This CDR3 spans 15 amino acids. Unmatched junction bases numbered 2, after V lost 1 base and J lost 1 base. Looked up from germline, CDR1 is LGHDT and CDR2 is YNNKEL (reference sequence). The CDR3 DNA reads TGTGCCAGCAGCCAAGCAAGCGGGGGGTCCTACGAGCAGTACTTC. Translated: CASSQASGGSYEQYF.

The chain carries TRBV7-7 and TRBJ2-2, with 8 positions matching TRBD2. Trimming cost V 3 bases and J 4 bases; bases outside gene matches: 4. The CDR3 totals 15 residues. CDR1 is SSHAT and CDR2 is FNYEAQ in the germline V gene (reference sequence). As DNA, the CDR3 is TGTGCCAGCAGCTTGGAAAGCGGGAGCACCGGGGAGCTGTTTTTT. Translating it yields CASSLESGSTGELFF.

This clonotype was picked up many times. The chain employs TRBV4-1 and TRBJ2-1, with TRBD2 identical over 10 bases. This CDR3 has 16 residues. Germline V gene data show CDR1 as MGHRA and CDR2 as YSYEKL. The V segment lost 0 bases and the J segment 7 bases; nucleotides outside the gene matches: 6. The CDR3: CASSQEGLAGVNEQFF. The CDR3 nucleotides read TGCGCCAGCAGCCAAGAGGGGCTAGCGGGAGTAAATGAGCAGTTCTTC.

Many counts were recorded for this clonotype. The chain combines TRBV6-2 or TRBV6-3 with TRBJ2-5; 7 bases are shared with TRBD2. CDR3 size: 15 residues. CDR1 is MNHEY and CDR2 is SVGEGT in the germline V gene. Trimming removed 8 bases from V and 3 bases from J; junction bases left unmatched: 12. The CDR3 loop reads CASDRGGSNEETQYF. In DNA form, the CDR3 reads TGTGCCAGCGATAGGGGCGGGAGTAATGAAGAGACCCAGTACTTC.

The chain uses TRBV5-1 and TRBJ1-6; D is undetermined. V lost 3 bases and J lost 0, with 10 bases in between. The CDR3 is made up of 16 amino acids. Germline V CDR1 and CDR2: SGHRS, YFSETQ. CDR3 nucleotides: TGCGCCAGCAGCTACCTTGGGAGCTCCTATAATTCACCCCTCCACTTT. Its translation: CASSYLGSSYNSPLHF.

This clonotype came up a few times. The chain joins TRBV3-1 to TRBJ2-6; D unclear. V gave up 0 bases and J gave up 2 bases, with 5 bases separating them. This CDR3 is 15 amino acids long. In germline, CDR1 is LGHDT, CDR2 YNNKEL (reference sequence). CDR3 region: CASSQDFTGANVLTF. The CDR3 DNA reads TGTGCCAGCAGCCAAGATTTCACTGGGGCCAACGTCCTGACTTTC.

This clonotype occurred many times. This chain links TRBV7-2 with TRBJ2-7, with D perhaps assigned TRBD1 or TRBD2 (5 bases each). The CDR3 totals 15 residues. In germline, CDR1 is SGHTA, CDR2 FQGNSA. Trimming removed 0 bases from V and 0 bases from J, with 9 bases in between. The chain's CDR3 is CASSLAGAGSYEQYF. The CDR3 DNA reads TGTGCCAGCAGCTTAGCCGGGGCCGGCTCCTACGAGCAGTACTTC.

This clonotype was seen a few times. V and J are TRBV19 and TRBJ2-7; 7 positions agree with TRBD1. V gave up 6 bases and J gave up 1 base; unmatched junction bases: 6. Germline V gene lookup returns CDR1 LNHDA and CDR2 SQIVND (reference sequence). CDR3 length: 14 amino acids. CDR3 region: CASRDDRASYEQYF. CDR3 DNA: TGTGCCAGTAGAGATGACAGGGCTTCCTACGAGCAGTACTTC.

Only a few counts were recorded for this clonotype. The CDR3 coding sequence is TGTGCCATCATTACGTCGTCAACCTACGAGCAGTACTTC. This translates into CAIITSSTYEQYF. The V call is TRBV10-3, the J call TRBJ2-7; D remains ambiguous. CDR1 is ENHRY, CDR2 SYGVKD, per germline. This CDR3 region has 13 residues. Deletions cut 7 bases from V and 2 bases from J, with 12 bases between.

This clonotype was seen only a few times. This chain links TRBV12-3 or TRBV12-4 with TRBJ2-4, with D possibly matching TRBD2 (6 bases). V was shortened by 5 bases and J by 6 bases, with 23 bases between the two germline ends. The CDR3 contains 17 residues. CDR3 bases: TGTGCCAGCAGTCCGGCTCCAAAAGGGACTTTTATAAACATTCAGTACTTC. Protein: CASSPAPKGTFINIQYF.

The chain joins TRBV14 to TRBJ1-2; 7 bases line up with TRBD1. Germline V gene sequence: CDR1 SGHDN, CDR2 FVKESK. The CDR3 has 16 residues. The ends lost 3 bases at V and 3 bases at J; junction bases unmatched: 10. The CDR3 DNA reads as TGTGCCAGCAGCCAGGCTTCCGGGACAGCGGACTATGGCTACACCTTC. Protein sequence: CASSQASGTADYGYTF. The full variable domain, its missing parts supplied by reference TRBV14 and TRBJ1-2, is EAGVTQFPSHSVIEKGQTVTLRCDPISGHDNLYWYRRVMGKEIKFLLHFVKESKQDESGMPNNRFLAERTGGTYSTLKVQPAELEDSGVYFCASSQASGTADYGYTFGSGTRLTVV.

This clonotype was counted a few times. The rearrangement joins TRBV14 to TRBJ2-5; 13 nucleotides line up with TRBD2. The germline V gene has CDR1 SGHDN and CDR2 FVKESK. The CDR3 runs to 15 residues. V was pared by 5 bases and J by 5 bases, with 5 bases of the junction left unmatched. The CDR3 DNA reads TGTGCCAGCAGCATGGGACTAGCGGGAAGGGAGACCCAGTACTTC. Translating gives CASSMGLAGRETQYF.

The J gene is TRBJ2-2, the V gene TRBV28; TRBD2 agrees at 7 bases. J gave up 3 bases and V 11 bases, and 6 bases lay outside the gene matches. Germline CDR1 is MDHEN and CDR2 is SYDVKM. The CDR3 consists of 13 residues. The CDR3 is CAERGSYTGELFF. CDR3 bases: TGTGCCGAGCGGGGATCTTACACCGGGGAGCTGTTTTTT.

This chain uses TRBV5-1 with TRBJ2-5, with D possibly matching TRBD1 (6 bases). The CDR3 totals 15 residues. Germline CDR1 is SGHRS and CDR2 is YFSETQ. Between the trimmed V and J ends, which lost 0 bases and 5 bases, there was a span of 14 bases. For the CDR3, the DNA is TGCGCCAGCAGCTTGGAGGCCAGGGGTGGCGAGACCCAGTACTTC. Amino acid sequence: CASSLEARGGETQYF. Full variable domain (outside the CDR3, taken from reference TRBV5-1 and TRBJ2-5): KAGVTQTPRYLIKTRGQQVTLSCSPISGHRSVSWYQQTPGQGLQFLFEYFSETQRNKGNFPGRFSGRQFSNSRSEMNVSTLELGDSALYLCASSLEARGGETQYFGPGTRLLVL.

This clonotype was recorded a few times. The CDR3 DNA follows: TGCGCCAGCAGTGGGTCCGGGACAGGGGGCTCCTACGAGCAGTACTTC. Amino acid sequence: CASSGSGTGGSYEQYF. V and J are TRBV5-1 and TRBJ2-7, with TRBD1 matching over 11 bases. This CDR3 has 16 residues. The V gene's germline CDR1 is SGHRS and CDR2 YFSETQ. With 5 bases clipped from V and 0 bases from J, the junction kept 7 bases outside the gene matches.

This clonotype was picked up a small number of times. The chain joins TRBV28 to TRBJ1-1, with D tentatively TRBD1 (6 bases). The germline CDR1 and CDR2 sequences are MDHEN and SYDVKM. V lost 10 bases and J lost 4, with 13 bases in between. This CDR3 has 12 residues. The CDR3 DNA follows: TGTGCCATTAGAGGGGGAGGCACTGAAGCTTTCTTT. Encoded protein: CAIRGGGTEAFF. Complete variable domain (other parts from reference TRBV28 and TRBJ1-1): DVKVTQSSRYLVKRTGEKVFLECVQDMDHENMFWYRQDPGLGLRLIYFSYDVKMKEKGDIPEGYSVSREKKERFSLILESASTNQTSMYLCAIRGGGTEAFFGQGTRLTVV.

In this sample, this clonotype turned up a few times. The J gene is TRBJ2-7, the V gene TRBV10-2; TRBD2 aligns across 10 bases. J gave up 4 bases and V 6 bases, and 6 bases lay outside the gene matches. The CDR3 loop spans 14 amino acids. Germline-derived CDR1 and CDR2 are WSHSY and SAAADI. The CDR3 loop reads CASRASGREYEQYF. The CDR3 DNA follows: TGCGCCAGCAGGGCTAGCGGGAGAGAGTACGAGCAGTACTTC.

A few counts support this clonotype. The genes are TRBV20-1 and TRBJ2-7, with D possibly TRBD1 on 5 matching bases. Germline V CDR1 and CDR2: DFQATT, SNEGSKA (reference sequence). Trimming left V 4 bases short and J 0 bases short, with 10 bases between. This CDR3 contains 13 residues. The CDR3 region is CSAKTGHSYEQYV. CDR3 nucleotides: TGCAGTGCTAAAACCGGACACTCCTACGAGCAGTACGTC.